This note documents a single T cell receptor beta chain sequence. Its antigen is as yet unknown. The source of the sample is a study of cytomegalovirus exposure and HLA in healthy donors. Study-wide points: Later analysis demonstrated an association between a missense DCLRE1C variant and TCR beta V- and J-gene trimming. Differences between HLA loci emerged in a later analysis of TCR association rates, with DRB1 most and HLA-C fewest. Investigators reported 150 to 200 TCR beta chains as tied to cytomegalovirus.

With 60 Vbeta and 13 Jbeta primers, the PCR was carried out. Generated by immunoSEQ multiplex PCR, the TCRdb table keeps only in-frame clones and is missing some. The profile shows some 120,000 clones, 79% of them singletons. Deletions cut 5 bases from V and 0 bases from J, with 11 bases between. The germline V gene has CDR1 LNHDA and CDR2 SQIVND (reference sequence). The CDR3 contains 15 residues. The receptor's source is a man in his late teens or twenties in good health and CMV-seronegative. V gene TRBV19 combines with J gene TRBJ1-5, with D possibly TRBD1 on 6 matching bases. Material: PBMCs. CDR3 sequence reads: CASSWTVYSNQPQHF. CDR3 DNA sequence: TGTGCCAGTAGTTGGACAGTTTATAGCAATCAGCCCCAGCATTTT.